What follows is one T cell receptor (beta chain) and its context. No antigen is known for it. This CDR3 region has 15 residues. The V gene's germline CDR1 is SGHRS and CDR2 YFSETQ. V dropped 3 bases and J dropped 0 bases, with 12 bases sitting between them. The data derive from a study of T cell responses to AZD1222 COVID-19 vaccine. Study summary: Pooling was applied to second doses at about 4 or about 12 weeks.

General study points: Seropositive AZD1222 recipients at baseline numbered only five or six. Spike as a whole was targeted by vaccine-associated CD4 TCRs, dominant at 160-218 and 743-854. Females made up more of the donors, who were largely white British, and clonal diversity may have come out too low.

Libraries were prepared by immunoSEQ multiplex PCR; TCRdb keeps only in-frame clonotypes and omits some of them. The table includes more than 95,000 clones, roughly 90% detected once. The chain links TRBV5-1 to TRBJ1-1, with D perhaps TRBD1 (6 bases). This sequence was found in an adult in good health. The sample was peripheral blood, taken on day 0 of AZD1222 vaccination. Here the CDR3 DNA reads TGCGCCAGCAGCTCCGAACAGGGCTTGAACACTGAAGCTTTCTTT. Translating gives CASSSEQGLNTEAFF. The whole variable domain, filled in from reference TRBV5-1 and TRBJ1-1, reads KAGVTQTPRYLIKTRGQQVTLSCSPISGHRSVSWYQQTPGQGLQFLFEYFSETQRNKGNFPGRFSGRQFSNSRSEMNVSTLELGDSALYLCASSSEQGLNTEAFFGQGTRLTVV.